Shown below are 17 T cell receptor beta chains from a single sample sequenced in a study of T cell changes during pregnancy in multiple sclerosis. The protocol was immunoSEQ multiplex PCR, while the TCRdb copy is restricted to in-frame clones and leaves out a portion. The sample lists just under 20,000 clones; roughly nine tenths were seen once. The sequencing used CD8+ T cells from peripheral blood mononuclear cells, collected in the second trimester of pregnancy. The receptors were gathered from a female donor in good health, enrolled as a control in a pregnancy study.

This clone was picked up a small number of times. The J gene is TRBJ2-2, the V gene TRBV27, with 9 nucleotides matching TRBD1. The CDR3 is 14 residues long. Losses at the gene ends were 6 bases for V and 7 bases for J; bases not matched to a gene: 6. Germline loops: CDR1 MNHEY, CDR2 SMNVEV (reference sequence). CDR3 loop: CASREGQGIGELFF. In DNA, the CDR3 is TGTGCCAGCAGGGAAGGACAGGGGATCGGGGAGCTGTTTTTT.

This sequence joins TRBV7-8 and TRBJ1-2; D is perhaps TRBD1 (6 bases). This CDR3 has 16 residues. Germline V lookup: CDR1 SGHVS, CDR2 FQNEAQ. Trimming removed 2 bases at V and 6 bases at J, with 19 bases between. CDR3 sequence: CASSLRGPGTIDGYTF. The CDR3 nucleotides are TGTGCCAGCAGCTTACGCGGCCCCGGGACAATCGATGGCTACACCTTC.

V and J are TRBV25-1 and TRBJ1-1; maybe TRBD1 (5 bases). Germline values: CDR1 MGHDK, CDR2 SYGVNS. Trimming left V 6 bases short and J 11 bases short, with 19 bases between. The CDR3 totals 13 residues. The CDR3 region has the DNA TGTGCCAGCAGCGATTATGGGACGGGGGGGGCTTTCTTT. Translating it yields CASSDYGTGGAFF.

The chain joins TRBV5-6 to TRBJ2-1; 7 bases agree with TRBD1. V lost 4 bases and J lost 2; bases outside the gene matches: 6. There are 15 residues in the CDR3. The germline CDR1 and CDR2 sequences are SGHDT and YYEEEE. The CDR3 here is CASSNDRDPYNEQFF. CDR3 DNA: TGTGCCAGCAGCAACGACAGGGACCCCTACAATGAGCAGTTCTTC.

This chain joins TRBV7-8 and TRBJ1-1; the match to TRBD1 covers 7 bases. The germline gives CDR1 SGHVS, CDR2 FQNEAQ. Trimming at V came to 0 bases and at J to 3 bases, leaving 7 bases not matched to a gene. The CDR3 is made up of 16 amino acids. CDR3 coding DNA: TGTGCCAGCAGCTTAGCCAAGACAGGGAGAGACACTGAAGCTTTCTTT. The encoded protein is CASSLAKTGRDTEAFF.

V and J are TRBV6-1 and TRBJ2-2, with 7 bases fitting TRBD2. The CDR3 loop spans 15 amino acids. V gave up 3 bases and J gave up 7 bases; unmatched junction bases: 8. Germline CDR1 reads MNHNS; CDR2 reads SASEGT. CDR3 in amino acids: CASSEEIAGFGELFF. DNA for the CDR3: TGTGCCAGCAGTGAGGAAATAGCGGGTTTCGGGGAGCTGTTTTTT.

CDR3 nucleotide sequence: TGTGCCAGCAGCTCCCCCTTGGACAGGGGATTTAGTGGGTACTTC. It translates to CASSSPLDRGFSGYF. The chain couples TRBV7-9 to TRBJ2-5; 9 bases line up with TRBD1. Losses at the gene ends were 4 bases for V and 13 bases for J; bases not matched to a gene: 16. The CDR3 contains 15 residues. In germline, CDR1 is SEHNR, CDR2 FQNEAQ (reference sequence).

The sample holds one count of this clone. The chain uses TRBV7-2 and TRBJ1-2; D unresolved. Per the germline V gene, CDR1 is SGHTA and CDR2 is FQGNSA. The V end lost 7 bases, the J end lost 4 bases, and 19 bases lay between the germline ends. The CDR3 has 15 residues. In DNA form, the CDR3 reads TGTGCCAGCACACCCTTCGGGTCGTCGTCCTATGGCTACACCTTC. Amino acids: CASTPFGSSSYGYTF.

Judged by abundance, this clone is large (0.1 to 1%). The chain couples TRBV6-1 to TRBJ2-7; D may be TRBD2 (5 bases). The V and J ends lost 4 bases and 2 bases respectively, with 15 bases between them. The germline V gene has CDR1 MNHNS and CDR2 SASEGT. CDR3 size: 15 residues. CDR3 residues: CASSGSYDGAYEQYF. The DNA for the CDR3 is TGTGCCAGCAGTGGGTCCTACGACGGGGCCTACGAGCAGTACTTC.

The V call is TRBV4-1, the J call TRBJ2-7; D unresolved. The CDR3 consists of 14 residues. With 0 bases removed from V and 4 bases from J, the gap between germline ends came to 10 bases. The V gene's germline CDR1 is MGHRA and CDR2 YSYEKL. CDR3 region: CASSQEPLRYEQYF. CDR3 DNA sequence: TGCGCCAGCAGCCAAGAACCCCTGCGGTACGAGCAGTACTTC.

The DNA for the CDR3 is TGTGCCAGCAGCGGACCGACCCTTGGACTAGCGGGGGGAGGGATAGAGACCCAGTACTTC. This encodes CASSGPTLGLAGGGIETQYF. J is TRBJ2-5 and V is TRBV7-4; 14 bases match TRBD2. The CDR3 is 20 amino acids. Germline V gene data show CDR1 as SGHVT and CDR2 as SQSDAQ. Trimming removed 5 bases from V and 4 bases from J; junction bases left unmatched: 18.

The chain recombines TRBV27 with TRBJ1-5, with D maybe TRBD1 (6 bases). Trimming shortened V by 0 bases and J by 0 bases, and 9 bases separated the two germline ends. Germline V gene data show CDR1 as MNHEY and CDR2 as SMNVEV (reference sequence). This CDR3 has 16 residues. CDR3 in DNA: TGTGCCAGCAGTTTATCAGGGACATATAGCAATCAGCCCCAGCATTTT. Its translation: CASSLSGTYSNQPQHF.

The rearrangement uses TRBV6-4 and TRBJ2-7; 8 bases are a match to TRBD1. The V gene end was trimmed by 3 bases and the J gene end by 2 bases; junction bases not matched to a gene: 6. This CDR3 comprises 15 residues. CDR1 and CDR2 from the germline V gene are MRHNA and SNTAGT. The CDR3 nucleotides read TGTGCCAGCAGTGATCCTCGGACAGGGACCTACGAGCAGTACTTC. Amino acid sequence: CASSDPRTGTYEQYF.

V is TRBV6-1 and J is TRBJ1-5, with 8 bases lining up with TRBD1. Looked up from germline, CDR1 is MNHNS and CDR2 is SASEGT. Trimming cost V 2 bases and J 5 bases; bases outside gene matches: 11. This CDR3 contains 17 residues. In DNA form, the CDR3 reads TGTGCCAGCAGTGAAAGGGCCGATATGACAGGGGATCAGCCCCAGCATTTT. Protein: CASSERADMTGDQPQHF.

The gene calls are TRBV27 and TRBJ1-4; D is ambiguous. Between the trimmed V and J ends, which lost 6 bases and 0 bases, there was a span of 8 bases. This CDR3 is 14 amino acids long. Germline CDR1 MNHEY, CDR2 SMNVEV (reference sequence). The CDR3 nucleotides read TGTGCCAGCAGGGAGGCTGCAACTAATGAAAAACTGTTTTTT. Residues: CASREAATNEKLFF.

The chain combines TRBV6-4 with TRBJ2-1, with 7 bases fitting TRBD2. The CDR3 extends over 16 amino acids. J was trimmed by 4 bases and V by 0 bases; bases with no gene match: 6. CDR1 MRHNA and CDR2 SNTAGT come from the germline V gene. CDR3 sequence (DNA): TGTGCCAGCAGTGACTCGAGGGGAGGGGATTACAATGAGCAGTTCTTC. Its protein is CASSDSRGGDYNEQFF.

This clone was seen once. The chain combines TRBV19 with TRBJ1-1; D is possibly TRBD1 (5 bases). V was pared by 6 bases and J by 7 bases, with 18 bases between. The V gene's germline CDR1 is LNHDA and CDR2 SQIVND (reference sequence). This CDR3 is 14 amino acids long. The CDR3 here is CASSAGNSFNEAFF. In DNA form, the CDR3 reads TGTGCCAGTAGCGCAGGGAACAGTTTCAATGAAGCTTTCTTT.